This T cell receptor (beta chain) was captured in a study of a mutant IDH1 vaccine in newly diagnosed glioma. Study-wide context: In weeks 1, 3, 5, 7, 11, 15, 19 and 23, patients were vaccinated. Patients' prior therapy spanned radiotherapy, temozolomide, or both; most underwent both. Study-wide results and limits: Immune responses arising from the vaccine appeared in about 95% of patients. Top peripheral T cell clonotype shifts appeared unrelated to pseudoprogression.

The repertoire was sequenced with immunoSEQ multiplex PCR; TCRdb's copy has only in-frame clones and lacks some. This table holds about 36,000 clones, 81% found once. Specified time point: week 5, during vaccination. The study gave 300 ug of mutant IDH1 20-mer peptide per vaccine dose, with topical imiquimod. About this clone: Its antigen is not identified.

This CDR3 contains 14 residues. With 5 bases removed from V and 1 base from J, the gap between germline ends came to 11 bases. The V gene's germline CDR1 is SGHTA and CDR2 FQGNSA. The sequence came from a man aged 50 to 60 with glioma. This chain uses TRBV7-2 with TRBJ2-5, with D hard to call. Sequenced material: PBMCs, taken from a glioma patient whose treatment included an IDH1 peptide vaccine. The CDR3 spells CASSPLLLQETQYF. CDR3 nucleotide sequence: TGTGCCAGCAGCCCGCTTTTGCTCCAAGAGACCCAGTACTTC.